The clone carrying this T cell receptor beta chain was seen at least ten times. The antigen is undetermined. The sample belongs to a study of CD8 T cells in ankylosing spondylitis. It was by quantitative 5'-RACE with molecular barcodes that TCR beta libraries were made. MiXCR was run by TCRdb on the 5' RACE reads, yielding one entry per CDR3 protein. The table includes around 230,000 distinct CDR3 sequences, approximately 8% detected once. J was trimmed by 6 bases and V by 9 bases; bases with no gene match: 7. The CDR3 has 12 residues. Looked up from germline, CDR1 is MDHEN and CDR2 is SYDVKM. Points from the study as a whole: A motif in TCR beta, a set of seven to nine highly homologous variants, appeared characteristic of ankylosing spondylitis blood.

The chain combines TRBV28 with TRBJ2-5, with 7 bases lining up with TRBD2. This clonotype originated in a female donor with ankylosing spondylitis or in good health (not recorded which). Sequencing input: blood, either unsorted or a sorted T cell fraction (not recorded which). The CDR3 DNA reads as TGTGCCAGTTCCGGGAGCGGGAAGACCCAGTACTTC. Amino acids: CASSGSGKTQYF.